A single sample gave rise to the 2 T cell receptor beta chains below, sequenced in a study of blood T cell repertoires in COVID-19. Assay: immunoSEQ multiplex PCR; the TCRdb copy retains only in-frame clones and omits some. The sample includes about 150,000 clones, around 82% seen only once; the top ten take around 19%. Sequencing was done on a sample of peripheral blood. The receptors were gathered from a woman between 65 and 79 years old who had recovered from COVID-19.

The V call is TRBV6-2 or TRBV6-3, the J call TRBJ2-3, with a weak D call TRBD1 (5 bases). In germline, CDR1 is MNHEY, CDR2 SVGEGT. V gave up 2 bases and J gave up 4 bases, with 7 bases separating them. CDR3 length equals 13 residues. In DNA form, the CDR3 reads TGTGCCAGCAGTTACCAGGGCCCAGATACGCAGTATTTT. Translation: CASSYQGPDTQYF.

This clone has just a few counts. The CDR3 region is CASRRGSNYGYTF. CDR3 DNA sequence: TGTGCCAGTAGGAGAGGCTCAAACTATGGCTACACCTTC. The chain combines TRBV19 with TRBJ1-2; D ambiguous. Trimming stripped 6 bases from V and 2 bases from J, with 10 bases between. The CDR3 spans 13 residues. Germline CDR1 and CDR2: LNHDA and SQIVND (reference sequence).